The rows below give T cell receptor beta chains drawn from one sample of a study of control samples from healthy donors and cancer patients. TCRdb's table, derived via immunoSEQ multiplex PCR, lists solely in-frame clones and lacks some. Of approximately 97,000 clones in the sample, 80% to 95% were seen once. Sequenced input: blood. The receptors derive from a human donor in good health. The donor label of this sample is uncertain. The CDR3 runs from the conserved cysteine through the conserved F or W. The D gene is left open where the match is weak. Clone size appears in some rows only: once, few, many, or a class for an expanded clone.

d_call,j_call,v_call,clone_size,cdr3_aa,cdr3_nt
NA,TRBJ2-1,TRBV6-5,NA,CASRPRGADYNEQFF,TGTGCCAGCAGACCCCGGGGGGCGGACTACAATGAGCAGTTCTTC
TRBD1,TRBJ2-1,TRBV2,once,CASSAGTGQHNEQFF,TGTGCCAGCAGTGCCGGGACAGGGCAACACAATGAGCAGTTCTTC
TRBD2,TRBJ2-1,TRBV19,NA,CASSILAGGRHEQFF,TGTGCCAGTAGTATATTAGCGGGGGGGCGTCATGAGCAGTTCTTC
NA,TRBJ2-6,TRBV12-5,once,CASGLGAGGANVLTF,TGTGCTAGTGGTTTGGGGGCAGGTGGGGCCAACGTCCTGACTTTC
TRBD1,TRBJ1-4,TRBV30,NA,CAWSRRGRNEKLFF,TGTGCCTGGAGTCGGAGGGGGCGAAATGAAAAACTGTTTTTT
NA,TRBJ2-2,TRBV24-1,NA,CATSGTSPDAGELFF,TGTGCCACCAGTGGAACTAGTCCCGATGCCGGGGAGCTGTTTTTT
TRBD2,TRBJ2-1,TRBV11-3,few,CASSLASQRGGQNEQFF,TGTGCCAGCAGCTTAGCCTCCCAGCGGGGGGGCCAAAATGAGCAGTTCTTC
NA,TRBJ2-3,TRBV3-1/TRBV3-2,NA,CASSPTSTDTQYF,TGTGCCAGCAGTCCTACTAGCACAGATACGCAGTATTTT
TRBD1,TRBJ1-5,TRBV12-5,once,CASAIKTGTISNQPQHF,TGTGCTAGTGCCATTAAGACAGGGACTATAAGCAATCAGCCCCAGCATTTT
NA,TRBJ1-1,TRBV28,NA,CASSFRPGRLVITEAFF,TGTGCCAGCAGTTTCCGTCCAGGGAGGTTAGTTATCACTGAAGCTTTCTTT
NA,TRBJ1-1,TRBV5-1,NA,CASSPTTGGTEAFF,TGCGCCAGCAGCCCGACGACCGGGGGCACTGAAGCTTTCTTT
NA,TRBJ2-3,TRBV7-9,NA,CASSFRDPRDTQYF,TGTGCCAGCAGCTTCAGAGACCCCAGAGATACGCAGTATTTT
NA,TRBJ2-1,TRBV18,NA,CASSPNSGNSYNEQFF,TGTGCCAGCTCACCAAATAGCGGTAACTCCTACAATGAGCAGTTCTTC
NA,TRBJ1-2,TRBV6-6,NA,CASSPPEAGRDGYTF,TGTGCCAGCAGTCCCCCGGAGGCAGGGAGGGATGGCTACACCTTC
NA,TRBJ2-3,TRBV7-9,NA,CASSPPRAQYF,TGTGCCAGCAGCCCCCCTAGGGCGCAGTATTTT
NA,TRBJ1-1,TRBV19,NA,CASSIVGRNTEAFF,TGTGCCAGTAGTATAGTGGGCAGGAACACTGAAGCTTTCTTT
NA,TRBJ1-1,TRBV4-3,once,CASSQEQVNTEAFF,TGCGCCAGCAGCCAAGAACAGGTGAACACTGAAGCTTTCTTT
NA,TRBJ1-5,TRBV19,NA,CASSILERGHSNQPQHF,TGTGCCAGTAGTATCCTCGAACGGGGCCATAGCAATCAGCCCCAGCATTTT
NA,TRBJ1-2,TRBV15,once,CATSRDRADGYTF,TGTGCCACCAGCAGAGACAGGGCCGATGGCTACACCTTC
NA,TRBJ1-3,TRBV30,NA,CAWGVSGNTIYF,TGTGCCTGGGGAGTTTCTGGAAACACCATATATTTT
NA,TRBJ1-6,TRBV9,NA,CASSVGLGDNSPLHF,TGTGCCAGCAGCGTAGGGTTGGGGGATAATTCACCCCTCCACTTT
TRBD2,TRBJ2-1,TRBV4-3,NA,CASSQDRTGGYNEQFF,TGCGCCAGCAGCCAAGATCGAACGGGGGGATACAATGAGCAGTTCTTC
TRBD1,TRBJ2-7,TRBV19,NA,CASSPGTGGYEQYF,TGTGCCAGTAGTCCCGGGACAGGGGGCTACGAGCAGTACTTC
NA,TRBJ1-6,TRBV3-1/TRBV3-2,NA,CASSQLDTTNSPLHF,TGTGCCAGCAGCCAACTGGACACGACGAATTCACCCCTCCACTTT
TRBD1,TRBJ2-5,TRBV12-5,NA,CASGFGTGEGGTQYF,TGTGCTAGTGGTTTCGGGACAGGGGAAGGGGGGACCCAGTACTTC
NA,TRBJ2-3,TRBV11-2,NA,CASSIDRSTDTQYF,TGTGCCAGCAGCATCGACAGAAGCACAGATACGCAGTATTTT
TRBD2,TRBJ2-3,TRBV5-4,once,CASSLSSTSGGADTQYF,TGTGCCAGCAGCTTGTCGTCGACTAGCGGGGGGGCAGATACGCAGTATTTT
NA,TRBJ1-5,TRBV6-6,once,CASQLFNQPQHF,TGTGCCAGCCAACTGTTTAATCAGCCCCAGCATTTT
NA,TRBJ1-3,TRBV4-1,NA,CASSQDFPPGTKVNTIYF,TGCGCCAGCAGCCAAGATTTCCCCCCCGGGACAAAAGTGAACACCATATATTTT
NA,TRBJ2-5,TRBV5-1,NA,CASSLDLRGQGETQYF,TGCGCCAGCAGCTTGGACCTACGAGGGCAGGGGGAGACCCAGTACTTC
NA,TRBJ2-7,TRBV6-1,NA,CASSEATGGAYEQYF,TGTGCCAGCAGTGAAGCGACAGGCGGGGCCTACGAGCAGTACTTC
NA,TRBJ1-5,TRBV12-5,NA,CASGLGENGPQHF,TGTGCTAGTGGTCTGGGGGAGAATGGGCCCCAGCATTTT
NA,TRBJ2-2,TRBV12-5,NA,CASGPRSGELFF,TGTGCTAGTGGTCCCCGGTCCGGGGAGCTGTTTTTT
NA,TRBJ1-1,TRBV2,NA,CASSGLRGAEAFF,TGTGCCAGCAGTGGGCTGAGGGGGGCTGAAGCTTTCTTT
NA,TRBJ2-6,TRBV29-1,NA,CSVAGTGANVLTF,TGCAGCGTTGCCGGGACCGGGGCCAACGTCCTGACTTTC
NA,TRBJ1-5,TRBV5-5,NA,CASSFRWSNQPQHF,TGTGCCAGCAGCTTCCGATGGAGCAATCAGCCCCAGCATTTT